This TCR beta chain stems from a study of cytomegalovirus exposure and HLA in healthy donors. The study, taken as a whole, reports: A link between a missense DCLRE1C variant and TCR beta V- and J-gene trimming emerged from a later analysis. In a later analysis, across HLA loci, associated TCR counts were highest for DRB1, lowest for HLA-C. In a later analysis, specific HLA alleles were associated with 15,000 to 20,000 TCR beta sequences at a 0.05 false discovery rate. It was approximately 150 TCR beta chains that were listed as cytomegalovirus-associated.

In the PCR, 60 Vbeta and 13 Jbeta primers were used. TCRdb's copy holds only in-frame clones and misses some; the assay was immunoSEQ multiplex PCR. The listing records fewer than 150,000 clones. Note on this clone: Its antigen remains unknown.

CDR3 length equals 16 residues. The germline CDR1 and CDR2 sequences are SGHTA and FQGNSA. The V end was cut by 5 bases, the J end by 7 bases, with 23 bases between. The chain couples TRBV7-2 to TRBJ1-2; tentatively, D is TRBD1 (6 bases). The sequence was collected from a man between 18 and 29 years old in good health and CMV-seronegative. Sequences were obtained from PBMCs. CDR3 protein: CASSPQTVQGPGGYTF. In nucleotides, the CDR3 is TGTGCCAGCAGCCCCCAAACCGTACAGGGCCCGGGTGGCTACACCTTC.